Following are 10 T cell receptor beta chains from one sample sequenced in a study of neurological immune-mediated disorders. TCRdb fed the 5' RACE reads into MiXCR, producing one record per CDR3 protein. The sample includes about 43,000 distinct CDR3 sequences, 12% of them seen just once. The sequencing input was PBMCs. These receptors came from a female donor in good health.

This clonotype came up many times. CDR3 DNA sequence: TGTGCCAGCAGGAAAGCCTATCGCGCAGATACGCAGTATTTT. This encodes CASRKAYRADTQYF. The chain has TRBV27 and TRBJ2-3; D call uncertain. This CDR3 has 14 amino acids. V was trimmed by 6 bases and J by 4 bases, leaving 14 bases between them. Germline assignment: CDR1 MNHEY and CDR2 SMNVEV (reference sequence).

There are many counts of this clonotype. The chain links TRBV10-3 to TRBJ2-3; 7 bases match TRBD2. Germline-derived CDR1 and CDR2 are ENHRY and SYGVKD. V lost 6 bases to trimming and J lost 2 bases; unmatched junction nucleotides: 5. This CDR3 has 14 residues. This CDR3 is CAISPGTITDTQYF. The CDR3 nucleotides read TGTGCCATCAGCCCCGGGACTATCACAGATACGCAGTATTTT.

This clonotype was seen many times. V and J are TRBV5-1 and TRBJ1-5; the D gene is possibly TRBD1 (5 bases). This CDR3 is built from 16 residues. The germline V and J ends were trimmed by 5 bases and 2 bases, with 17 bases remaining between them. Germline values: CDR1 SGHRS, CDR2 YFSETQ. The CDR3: CASSPGGGEGNQPQHF. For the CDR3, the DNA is TGCGCCAGCAGTCCCGGTGGGGGTGAAGGCAATCAGCCCCAGCATTTT.

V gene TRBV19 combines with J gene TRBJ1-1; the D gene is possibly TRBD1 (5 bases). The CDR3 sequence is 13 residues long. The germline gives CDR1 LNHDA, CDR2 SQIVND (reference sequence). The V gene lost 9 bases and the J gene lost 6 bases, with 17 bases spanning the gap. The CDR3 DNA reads TGTGCCAGCCAACGGGGGGATTCTCCTGAAGCTTTCTTT. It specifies CASQRGDSPEAFF.

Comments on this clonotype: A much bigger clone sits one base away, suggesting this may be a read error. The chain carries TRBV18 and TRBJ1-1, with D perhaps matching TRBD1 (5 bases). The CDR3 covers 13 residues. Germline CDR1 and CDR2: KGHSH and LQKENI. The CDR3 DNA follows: TGTACCAGCTCGCAGGGAGTTGACACTGAAGCTTTCTTT. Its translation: CTSSQGVDTEAFF.

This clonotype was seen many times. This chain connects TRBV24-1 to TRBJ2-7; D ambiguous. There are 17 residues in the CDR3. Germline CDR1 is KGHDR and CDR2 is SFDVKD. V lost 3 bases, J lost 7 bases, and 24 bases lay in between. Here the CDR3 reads CATSDPFLENPVQEQYF. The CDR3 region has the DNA TGTGCCACCAGTGATCCTTTCTTAGAGAACCCCGTACAGGAGCAGTACTTC.

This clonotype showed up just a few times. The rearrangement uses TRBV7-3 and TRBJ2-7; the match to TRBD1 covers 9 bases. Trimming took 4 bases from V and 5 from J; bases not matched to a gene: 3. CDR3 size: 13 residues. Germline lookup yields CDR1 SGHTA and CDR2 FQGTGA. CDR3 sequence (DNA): TGTGCCAGCAGCTCGGGACAGGGTCACGAGCAGTACTTC. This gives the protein CASSSGQGHEQYF.

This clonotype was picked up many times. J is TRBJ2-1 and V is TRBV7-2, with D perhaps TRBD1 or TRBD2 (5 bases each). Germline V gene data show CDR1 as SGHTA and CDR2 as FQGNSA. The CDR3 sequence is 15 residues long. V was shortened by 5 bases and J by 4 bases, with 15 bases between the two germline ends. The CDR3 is CASSPRDLGYNEQFF. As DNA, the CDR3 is TGTGCCAGCAGCCCAAGGGACCTCGGGTACAATGAGCAGTTCTTC.

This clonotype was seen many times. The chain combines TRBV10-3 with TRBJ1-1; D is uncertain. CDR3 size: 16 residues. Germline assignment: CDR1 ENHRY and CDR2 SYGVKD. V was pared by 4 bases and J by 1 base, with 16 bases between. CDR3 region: CAISARSPVENTEAFF. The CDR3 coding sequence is TGTGCCATCAGTGCCCGCTCGCCTGTCGAGAACACTGAAGCTTTCTTT.

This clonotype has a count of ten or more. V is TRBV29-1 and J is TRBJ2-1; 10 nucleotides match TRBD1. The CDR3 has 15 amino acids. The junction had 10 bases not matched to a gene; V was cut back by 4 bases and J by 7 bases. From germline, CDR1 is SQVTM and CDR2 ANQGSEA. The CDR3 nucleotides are TGCAGCGTTGCCTTGGGTGGACAGGGGGTGAATGAGCAGTTCTTC. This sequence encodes CSVALGGQGVNEQFF.